Listed below are T cell receptor beta chains from one sample, sequenced in a study of T-cell reconstitution after alpha-beta-depleted transplantation in children. TCRdb re-called the PCR reads through MiXCR, storing one row per CDR3 protein. The profile shows a few hundred thousand distinct CDR3 sequences, nearly 8% of them singletons. The input for sequencing was peripheral blood, taken 360 days after TCRalphabeta/CD19-depleted stem cell transplant. Receptor source: a female patient aged 2-9 years who had a stem cell transplant for Fanconi anemia, so the T cells may come from the graft donor. CDR3s include the opening cysteine and the closing phenylalanine or tryptophan. The order of the fields is CDR3 protein, V gene, J gene.

CDR3 protein: CSASPWDRGDTGELFF
V gene: TRBV20-1
J gene: TRBJ2-2

CDR3 protein: CASSLETSGIHEQYF
V gene: TRBV5-4
J gene: TRBJ2-7

CDR3 protein: CASSPVRGRREQYF
V gene: TRBV11-2
J gene: TRBJ2-7

CDR3 protein: CASSRGGVATDTQYF
V gene: TRBV6-5
J gene: TRBJ2-3

CDR3 protein: CASSLPLAGGVNEQFF
V gene: TRBV5-1
J gene: TRBJ2-1

CDR3 protein: CSADKPVRGLLAGVDAEQFF
V gene: TRBV20-1
J gene: TRBJ2-1

CDR3 protein: CASVEMGGGSEAFF
V gene: TRBV7-9
J gene: TRBJ1-1

CDR3 protein: CASSEWGDEQFF
V gene: TRBV2
J gene: TRBJ2-1

CDR3 protein: CSAYGTGSGNTIYF
V gene: TRBV20-1
J gene: TRBJ1-3

CDR3 protein: CASSPGIHKYF
V gene: TRBV5-5
J gene: TRBJ2-7

CDR3 protein: CASSYSSPGDWTAGNTIYF
V gene: TRBV6-5
J gene: TRBJ1-3

CDR3 protein: CAIWTGHSGNTIYF
V gene: TRBV10-3
J gene: TRBJ1-3

CDR3 protein: CASSLLGGRDEQFF
V gene: TRBV7-3
J gene: TRBJ2-1